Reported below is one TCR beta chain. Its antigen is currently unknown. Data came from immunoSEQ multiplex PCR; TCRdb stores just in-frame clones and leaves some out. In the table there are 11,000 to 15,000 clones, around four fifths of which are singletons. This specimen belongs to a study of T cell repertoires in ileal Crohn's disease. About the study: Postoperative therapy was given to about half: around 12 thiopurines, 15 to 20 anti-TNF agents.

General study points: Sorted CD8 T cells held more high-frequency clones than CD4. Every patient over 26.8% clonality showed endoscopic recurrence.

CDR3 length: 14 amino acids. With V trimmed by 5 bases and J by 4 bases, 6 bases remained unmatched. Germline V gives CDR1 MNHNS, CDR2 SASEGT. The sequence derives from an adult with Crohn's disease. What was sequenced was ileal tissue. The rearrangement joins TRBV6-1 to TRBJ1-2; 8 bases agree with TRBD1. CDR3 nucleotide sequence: TGTGCCAGCAGTTCAGTCGGACAGGGCTATGGCTACACCTTC. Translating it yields CASSSVGQGYGYTF.